The text below deals with one TCR beta chain. No antigen is known for it. One base away there is no much larger clone; base qualities are not given. Systemically healthy Caucasian individuals from Russia, some 36 in total and aged roughly 6 to 100 years, were included as donors. Roughly 10 milliliters of peripheral blood were collected from each donor into EDTA-treated Vacutainer tubes. Ficoll-Paque density-gradient centrifugation was used to isolate PBMCs, with at least 6.5 million per sample. Trizol reagent was used to extract total RNA from PBMCs, with at least 5.5 micrograms per sample. For every donor, flow cytometry on a PBMC aliquot measured the percentage of naive CD45RAhigh/CD27high T cells. The record originates from a study of blood T cells in healthy people across ages (dated by TCRdb to 2014 to 2015). General notes on the study: In model experiments, roughly one uniquely barcoded TCR beta cDNA molecule per two T cells was captured by template switching. The study measured age-related changes in TCR beta repertoire diversity using deep sequencing normalized with unique cDNA molecular identifiers. The donors were divided into four age groups: young (average 16 years), middle-aged (about 40), aged (approximately 62) and long-lived (around 87). To avoid experimental bias, donors of different ages were spread randomly across the sequencing lanes. The study analyzed two additional independent replicas of 1 million unique cDNA reads from the same blood draw for two donors, one aged 18 to 29 and one aged 80 or older. What the work shows at the level of the full study, not this receptor alone: Bulk unsorted PBMC profiling prevented conclusive comparison of naive and antigen-experienced compartments. Estimates of total diversity based on one million sequenced T cells were considered lower bounds and underestimates. Compared with the aged group, the long-lived group had more naive CD4+ T cells, fewer expanded clones and increased TCR diversity, a pattern suggesting age selection. The CMV infection status of donors was not known, potentially confounding age-related changes in expanded clonotypes. Observed TCR beta diversity per million T cells fell roughly linearly with age, and a significant reduction was already apparent by age around 40. The percentage of naive T cells measured by flow cytometry correlated strongly with observed TCR beta diversity.

The germline V gene (reference sequence) specifies WNHNN as CDR1 and SYGVQD as CDR2. Taken from cysteine to phenylalanine, the CDR3 has 16 residues. Here the CDR3 DNA is all that survives: 48 bases in frame from base 1. After removal of 0 bases from V and 3 bases from J, the junction retains 4 bases not matched to a gene. The library was produced with 5' RACE. Sequenced on an Illumina HiSeq 2500. A second PCR of about 7 to 12 cycles was run with a J-beta primer mix and a sample-barcoded 5' primer. Each TCR beta cDNA molecule received a unique molecular identifier from a template-switch 5' adaptor carrying 12 random nucleotides. At least 2.5 million CDR3-containing paired-end reads were obtained from each sample. The Mint cDNA synthesis kit, primed by a TRBC-specific oligonucleotide, was used to synthesize first-strand cDNA from all RNA. Following uracil-DNA glycosylase treatment, a first 18-cycle PCR with universal primers M1SS and BC2_uni_R was performed on all cDNA. The original pipeline was this. For normalization, 1 million high-quality reads, each with a distinct molecular identifier, were randomly selected from each sample. Instead of being binned into consensus sequences, reads with shared molecular identifiers were discarded. MiTCR, run with a Q25 quality threshold and the strictest error-elimination algorithm, handled CDR3 identification, clonotype clustering and error correction. A nonparametric unseen species model with Euler transformation was used to estimate lower-bound total TCR beta diversity. TCRdb cleaned the public reads at Q25 with fastp, built clones with MiXCR and kept in-frame beta chains. Entries that share a CDR3 protein sequence are merged under the most common genes and DNA. What appears here as the V and J calls and clone size reflects TCRdb's work, not the paper's. The sample table shows about 1.4 million distinct CDR3 sequences, and 45% to 70% are seen once. The ten largest clones take up approximately 7% of the sample.

In this chain, TRBV10-1 is recombined with TRBJ2-7; a stretch of 11 junction bases matches TRBD1. Material: blood. This sequence was found in a man aged 18 to 35 in good health. The DNA sequence reads TGCGCCAGCAGTGAGTCCCCGGGACAGGGGGGCTACGAGCAGTACTTC. Its protein is CASSESPGQGGYEQYF.